Given below is one T cell receptor beta chain in context. This record belongs to a study of blood T cell repertoires in COVID-19. In the study overall: The United States, Italy and Spain supplied acute and convalescent COVID-19 samples. The cDNA or gDNA used as material had been derived from T cells, B-cell-depleted T cells, or PBMCs.

The CDR3 runs 16 residues. The germline gives CDR1 SGHAT, CDR2 FQDESV (reference sequence). Trimming stripped 7 bases from V and 0 bases from J, with 18 bases between. The repertoire was sequenced with immunoSEQ multiplex PCR; TCRdb's copy has only in-frame clones and lacks some. Here the sample spans approximately 470,000 clones, approximately 85% being singletons. The J gene is TRBJ1-1, the V gene TRBV11-1; D possibly corresponds to TRBD1 (5 bases). The source material was peripheral blood. This TCR derives from a human donor in a cohort sampled during active COVID-19. CDR3 in DNA: TGTGCCAGCACGGTCGGGCAGGGCGGTTTGAACACTGAAGCTTTCTTT. Its translation: CASTVGQGGLNTEAFF.